This T cell receptor beta chain stems from a study of cytomegalovirus exposure and HLA in healthy donors. Study as a whole: HLA-typed donors were the source of around 87 million unique TCRs, which an early data release held. Broader study findings: After further analysis at a later stage, under 20,000 TCR beta sequences were associated with HLA alleles at 0.05 false discovery rate. DRB1 had the most TCR associations and HLA-C the fewest, a later analysis found, with rates varying by HLA locus.

To note about this clone: Antigen unknown.

CDR1 is MDHEN, CDR2 SYDVKM, per germline. Deletions cut 1 base from V and 3 bases from J, with 10 bases between. The CDR3 is 15 residues long. The primer mix had 60 Vbeta and 13 Jbeta primers. Profiled with immunoSEQ multiplex PCR; TCRdb holds only in-frame clones, not every one. Of about 200,000 clones in the sample, about 86% were seen once. The sequenced sample was PBMCs. The TCR comes from a woman under 40 in good health and CMV-seronegative. The chain couples TRBV28 to TRBJ2-4, with D perhaps matching TRBD1 (6 bases). The CDR3 protein is CASSLSDSFKNIQYF. The CDR3 DNA reads as TGTGCCAGCAGTTTATCGGACAGTTTCAAAAACATTCAGTACTTC.